This paragraph covers one T cell receptor (beta chain) sequence. Its specificity is not known. Germline V CDR1 and CDR2: LNHDA, SQIVND (reference sequence). This CDR3 contains 11 residues. The V gene end was trimmed by 5 bases and the J gene end by 11 bases; junction bases not matched to a gene: 5. The data are from a study of cytomegalovirus exposure and HLA in healthy donors. Overall study context: The Caucasian-associated ancestry cluster contained approximately 81% of the approximately 420 genotyped donors. Study-level findings and limits: Evidence from a later analysis indicated that most CMV-associated TCR beta chains looked HLA-restricted.

The primer mix had 60 Vbeta and 13 Jbeta primers. Sequencing was performed with immunoSEQ multiplex PCR; in TCRdb, only in-frame clones are kept and a portion is missing. The data contain fewer than 100,000 clones, under 80% of them singletons. The sequenced sample consisted of PBMCs. The genes are TRBV19 and TRBJ1-1; 7 nucleotides align to TRBD1. This receptor was identified in a man aged 35-49 years in good health and CMV-seronegative. CDR3 sequence: CASSFQGDAFF. The CDR3 DNA is TGTGCCAGTAGTTTTCAGGGGGACGCTTTCTTT.